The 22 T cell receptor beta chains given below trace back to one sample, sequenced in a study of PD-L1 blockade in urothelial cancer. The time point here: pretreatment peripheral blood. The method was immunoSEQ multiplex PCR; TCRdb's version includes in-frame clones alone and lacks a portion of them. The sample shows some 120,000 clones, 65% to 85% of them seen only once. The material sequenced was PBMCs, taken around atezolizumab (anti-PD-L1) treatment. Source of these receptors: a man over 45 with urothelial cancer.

The CDR3 nucleotides are TGTGCCAGCAGCTCGGGACAGGTCAACTACGAGCAGTACTTC. It is translated as CASSSGQVNYEQYF. The chain is built from TRBV5-4 and TRBJ2-7, with 8 bases aligning to TRBD1. Per the germline V gene, CDR1 is SGHNT and CDR2 is YYREEE (reference sequence). The CDR3 has 14 residues. The ends lost 3 bases at V and 3 bases at J; junction bases unmatched: 5.

The CDR3 DNA follows: TGTGCCAGCAGCTTAGCGGGGACAGTTGCGCAGTACTTC. Translation gives CASSLAGTVAQYF. The V call is TRBV11-2, the J call TRBJ2-7, with 7 bases matching TRBD1. The trim removed 1 base at V and 9 bases at J, leaving 6 bases unmatched. The CDR3 is made up of 13 amino acids. Germline lookup yields CDR1 SGHAT and CDR2 FQNNGV. The variable domain in full, completed from reference TRBV11-2 and TRBJ2-7, reads EAGVAQSPRYKIIEKRQSVAFWCNPISGHATLYWYQQILGQGPKLLIQFQNNGVVDDSQLPKDRFSAERLKGVDSTLKIQPAKLEDSAVYLCASSLAGTVAQYFGPGTRLTVT.

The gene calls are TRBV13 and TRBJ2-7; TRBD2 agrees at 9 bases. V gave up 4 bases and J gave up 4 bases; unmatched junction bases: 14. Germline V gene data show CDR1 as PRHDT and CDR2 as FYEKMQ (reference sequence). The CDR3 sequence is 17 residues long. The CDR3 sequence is CASSSRWAGGEVYEQYF. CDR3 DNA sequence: TGTGCCAGCAGCTCCCGATGGGCGGGGGGGGAGGTGTACGAGCAGTACTTC.

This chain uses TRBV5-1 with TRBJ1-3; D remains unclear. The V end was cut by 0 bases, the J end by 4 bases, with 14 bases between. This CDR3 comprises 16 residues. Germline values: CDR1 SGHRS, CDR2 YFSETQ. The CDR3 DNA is TGCGCCAGCAGCTTGGCCGGTGGCTCGGGAGGAAACACCATATATTTT. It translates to CASSLAGGSGGNTIYF.

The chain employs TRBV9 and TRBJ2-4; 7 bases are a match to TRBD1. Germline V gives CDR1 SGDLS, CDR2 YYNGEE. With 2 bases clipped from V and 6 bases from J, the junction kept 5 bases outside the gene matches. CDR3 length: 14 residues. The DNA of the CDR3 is TGTGCCAGCAGCGTTCAGGGGGTCGGAAACATTCAGTACTTC. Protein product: CASSVQGVGNIQYF.

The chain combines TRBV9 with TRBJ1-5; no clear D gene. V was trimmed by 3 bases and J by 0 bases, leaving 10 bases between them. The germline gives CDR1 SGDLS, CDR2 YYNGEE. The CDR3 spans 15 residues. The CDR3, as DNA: TGTGCCAGCAGCGCGCTGGGCAGTAGCAATCAGCCCCAGCATTTT. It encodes CASSALGSSNQPQHF.

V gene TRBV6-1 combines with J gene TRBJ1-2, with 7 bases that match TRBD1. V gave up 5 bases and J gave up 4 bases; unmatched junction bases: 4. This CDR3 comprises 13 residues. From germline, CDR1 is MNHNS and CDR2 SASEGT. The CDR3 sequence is CASSIQGVYGYTF. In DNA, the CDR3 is TGTGCCAGCAGTATCCAGGGGGTCTATGGCTACACCTTC.

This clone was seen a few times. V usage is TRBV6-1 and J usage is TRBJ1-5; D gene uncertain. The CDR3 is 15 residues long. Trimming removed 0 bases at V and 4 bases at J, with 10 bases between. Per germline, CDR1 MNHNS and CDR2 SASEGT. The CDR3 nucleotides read TGTGCCAGCAGTGAAGCCGGGGAGTTTAATCAGCCCCAGCATTTT. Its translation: CASSEAGEFNQPQHF.

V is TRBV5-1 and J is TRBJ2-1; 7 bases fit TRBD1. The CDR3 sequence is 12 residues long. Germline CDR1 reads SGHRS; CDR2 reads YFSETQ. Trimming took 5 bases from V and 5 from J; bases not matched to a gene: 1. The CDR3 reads CASRGGHNEQFF. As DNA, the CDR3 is TGCGCCAGCAGAGGGGGCCACAATGAGCAGTTCTTC.

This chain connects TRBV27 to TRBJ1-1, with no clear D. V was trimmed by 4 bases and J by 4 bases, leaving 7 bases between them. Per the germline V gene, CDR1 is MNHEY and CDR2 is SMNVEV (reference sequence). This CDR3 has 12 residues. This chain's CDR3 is CASSSPVTEAFF. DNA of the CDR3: TGTGCCAGCAGTTCCCCTGTCACTGAAGCTTTCTTT.

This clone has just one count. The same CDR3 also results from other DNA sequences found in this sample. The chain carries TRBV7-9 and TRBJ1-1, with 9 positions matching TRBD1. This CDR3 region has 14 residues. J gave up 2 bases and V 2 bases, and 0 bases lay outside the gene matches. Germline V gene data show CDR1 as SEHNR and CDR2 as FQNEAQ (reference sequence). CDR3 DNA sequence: TGTGCCAGCAGCTTAACAGGGGGCAACACTGAAGCTTTCTTT. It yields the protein CASSLTGGNTEAFF.

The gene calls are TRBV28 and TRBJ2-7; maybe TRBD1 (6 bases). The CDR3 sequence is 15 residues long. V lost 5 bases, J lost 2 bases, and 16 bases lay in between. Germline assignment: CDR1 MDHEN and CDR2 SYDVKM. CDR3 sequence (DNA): TGTGCCAGCAGTGGACAGCCCCACGTGGCCTACGAGCAGTACTTC. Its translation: CASSGQPHVAYEQYF.

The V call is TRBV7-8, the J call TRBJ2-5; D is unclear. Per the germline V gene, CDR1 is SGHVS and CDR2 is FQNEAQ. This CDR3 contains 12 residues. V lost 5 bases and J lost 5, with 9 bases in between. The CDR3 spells CASSLQWETQYF. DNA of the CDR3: TGTGCCAGCAGCCTCCAGTGGGAGACCCAGTACTTC.

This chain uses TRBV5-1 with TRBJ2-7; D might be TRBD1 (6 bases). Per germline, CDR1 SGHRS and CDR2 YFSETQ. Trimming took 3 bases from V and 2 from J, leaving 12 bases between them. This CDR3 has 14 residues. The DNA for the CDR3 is TGCGCCAGCAGCTCACAGGGAACCCCCTACGAGCAGTACTTC. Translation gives CASSSQGTPYEQYF. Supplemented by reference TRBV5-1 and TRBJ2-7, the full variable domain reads KAGVTQTPRYLIKTRGQQVTLSCSPISGHRSVSWYQQTPGQGLQFLFEYFSETQRNKGNFPGRFSGRQFSNSRSEMNVSTLELGDSALYLCASSSQGTPYEQYFGPGTRLTVT.

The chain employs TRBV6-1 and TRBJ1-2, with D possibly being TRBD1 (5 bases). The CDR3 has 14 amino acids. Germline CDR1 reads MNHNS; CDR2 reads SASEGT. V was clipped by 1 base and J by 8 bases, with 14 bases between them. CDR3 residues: CASSEVPGRGGYTF. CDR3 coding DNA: TGTGCCAGCAGTGAAGTCCCGGGGAGGGGCGGCTACACCTTC.

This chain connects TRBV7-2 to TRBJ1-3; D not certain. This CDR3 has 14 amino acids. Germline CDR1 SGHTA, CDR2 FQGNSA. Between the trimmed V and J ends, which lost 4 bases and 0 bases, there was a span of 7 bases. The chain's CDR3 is CASSSSLSGNTIYF. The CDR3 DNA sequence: TGTGCCAGCAGCTCATCACTCTCTGGAAACACCATATATTTT.

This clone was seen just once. The CDR3 sequence is CASSAKIPNTEAFF. The DNA of the CDR3 is TGTGCCAGCAGCGCTAAGATACCAAACACTGAAGCTTTCTTT. The chain joins TRBV5-4 to TRBJ1-1; D ambiguous. The length of the CDR3 is 14 residues. Trimming removed 4 bases from V and 2 bases from J, with 12 bases in between. Germline values: CDR1 SGHNT, CDR2 YYREEE (reference sequence). The whole variable domain, remainder taken from reference TRBV5-4 and TRBJ1-1, is ETGVTQSPTHLIKTRGQQVTLRCSSQSGHNTVSWYQQALGQGPQFIFQYYREEENGRGNFPPRFSGLQFPNYSSELNVNALELDDSALYLCASSAKIPNTEAFFGQGTRLTVV.

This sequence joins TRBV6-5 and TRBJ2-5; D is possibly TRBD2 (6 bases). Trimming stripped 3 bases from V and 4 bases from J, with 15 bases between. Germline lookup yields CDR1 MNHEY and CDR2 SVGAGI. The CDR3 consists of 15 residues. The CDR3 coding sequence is TGTGCCAGCAGTTATGACTCGGGGGTCGGAGAGACCCAGTACTTC. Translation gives CASSYDSGVGETQYF.

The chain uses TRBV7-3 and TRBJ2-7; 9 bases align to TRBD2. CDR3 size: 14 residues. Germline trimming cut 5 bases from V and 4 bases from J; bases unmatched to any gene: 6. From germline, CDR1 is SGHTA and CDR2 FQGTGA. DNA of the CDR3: TGTGCCAGCAGCCATAGCGGGAGACTGTACGAGCAGTACTTC. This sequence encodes CASSHSGRLYEQYF.

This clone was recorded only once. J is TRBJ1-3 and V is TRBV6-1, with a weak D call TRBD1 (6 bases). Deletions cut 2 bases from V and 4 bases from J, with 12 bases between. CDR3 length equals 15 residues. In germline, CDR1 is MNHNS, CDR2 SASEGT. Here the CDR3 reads CASSELGGPGNTIYF. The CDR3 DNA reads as TGTGCCAGCAGTGAATTGGGGGGGCCCGGAAACACCATATATTTT.

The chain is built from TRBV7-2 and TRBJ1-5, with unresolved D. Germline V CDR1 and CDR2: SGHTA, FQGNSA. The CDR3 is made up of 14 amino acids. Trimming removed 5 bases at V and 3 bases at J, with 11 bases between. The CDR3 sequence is CASSDGLVNQPQHF. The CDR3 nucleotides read TGTGCCAGCAGCGACGGACTGGTCAATCAGCCCCAGCATTTT.

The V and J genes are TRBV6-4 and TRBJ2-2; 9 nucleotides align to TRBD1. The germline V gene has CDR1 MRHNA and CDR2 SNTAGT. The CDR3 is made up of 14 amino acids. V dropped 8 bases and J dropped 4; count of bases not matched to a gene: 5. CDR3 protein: CASSRQGGTGELFF. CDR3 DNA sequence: TGTGCCAGCTCCCGACAGGGGGGCACCGGGGAGCTGTTTTTT.